The 14 T cell receptor beta chains reported below all come from one sample, sequenced in a study of spatial heterogeneity in lung cancer. As to time point: sample taken at primary tumor resection. Tumor, nontumor lung or frozen PBMC supplied whole RNA that was sequenced unsorted. From the 5' RACE reads, TCRdb called clonotypes with MiXCR, one entry per CDR3 protein. The sample shows about 80,000 distinct CDR3 sequences, approximately 20% of them seen only once. The source material was PBMCs, sampled at surgery. These TCRs come from a male donor with early-stage non-small cell lung cancer.

CDR3 DNA: TGCAGCGTTGAAGGGGCTAGCGGGAGGAATACAGATACGCAGTATTTT. As protein: CSVEGASGRNTDTQYF. The chain links TRBV29-1 to TRBJ2-3; TRBD2 agrees at 11 bases. With V trimmed by 1 base and J by 3 bases, 6 bases remained unmatched. This CDR3 is 16 amino acids long. Germline-derived CDR1 and CDR2 are SQVTM and ANQGSEA.

V and J are TRBV9 and TRBJ2-3; perhaps TRBD2 as D (6 bases). The CDR3 runs to 15 residues. Trimming pared 0 bases from V and 1 base from J, leaving 9 bases between. Germline values: CDR1 SGDLS, CDR2 YYNGEE. In DNA, the CDR3 is TGTGCCAGCAGCGTAGGACTAGACGGCACAGATACGCAGTATTTT. Translation gives CASSVGLDGTDTQYF.

The chain employs TRBV10-3 and TRBJ1-3, with no clear D. This CDR3 is built from 13 residues. Trimming pared 4 bases from V and 2 bases from J, leaving 6 bases between. Germline V lookup: CDR1 ENHRY, CDR2 SYGVKD. The CDR3 spells CAISGGPGNTIYF. The CDR3 region has the DNA TGTGCCATCAGTGGAGGACCTGGAAACACCATATATTTT.

This chain links TRBV7-9 with TRBJ1-4, with a tentative D call TRBD1 (5 bases). The V gene lost 6 bases and the J gene lost 0 bases, with 8 bases spanning the gap. Germline V CDR1 and CDR2: SEHNR, FQNEAQ (reference sequence). This CDR3 is 14 amino acids long. CDR3 amino acids: CASSVGATNEKLFF. The DNA for the CDR3 is TGTGCCAGCAGTGTGGGGGCAACTAATGAAAAACTGTTTTTT.

The chain links TRBV3-1 to TRBJ1-6; D is unresolved. CDR1 and CDR2 from the germline V gene are LGHDT and YNNKEL (reference sequence). CDR3 length: 16 residues. Trimming removed 2 bases from V and 0 bases from J, with 8 bases in between. The CDR3 DNA sequence: TGTGCCAGCAGCCAATTTGTGAGCTCCTATAATTCACCCCTCCACTTT. Protein sequence: CASSQFVSSYNSPLHF.

This clonotype showed up just a few times. The rearrangement links TRBV28 to TRBJ2-3; possibly TRBD1 for D (5 bases). With 5 bases removed from V and 2 bases from J, the gap between germline ends came to 29 bases. The length of the CDR3 is 20 residues. Germline CDR1 and CDR2: MDHEN and SYDVKM. For the CDR3, the DNA is TGTGCCAGCAGTCAACCCTACAGGCGCCGGACGAGTCTGACCACAGATACGCAGTATTTT. Encoded protein: CASSQPYRRRTSLTTDTQYF.

Regarding this clonotype: At one of its ends the junction is not consistent with the germline gene, which may arise from a read error. The chain has TRBV5-6 and TRBJ1-1; 10 bases match TRBD1. The CDR3 loop spans 14 amino acids. Germline CDR1 SGHDT, CDR2 YYEEEE. CDR3 DNA: TGTGCCAGCAGCTACTTCGCCGGGACAGGGGCGCGCTTTTTT. Its translation: CASSYFAGTGARFF. Full variable domain (missing parts from reference TRBV5-6 and TRBJ1-1): DAGVTQSPTHLIKTRGQQVTLRCSPKSGHDTVSWYQQALGQGPQFIFQYYEEEERQRGNFPDRFSGHQFPNYSSELNVNALLLGDSALYLCASSYFAGTGARFFGQGTRLTVV.

This clonotype was observed many times. The chain joins TRBV5-6 to TRBJ2-7, with a weak D call TRBD2 (6 bases). This CDR3 comprises 14 residues. Germline CDR1 reads SGHDT; CDR2 reads YYEEEE. Trimming pared 2 bases from V and 2 bases from J, leaving 11 bases between. CDR3 nucleotide sequence: TGTGCCAGCAGCTTCTACACGGGGGCCTACGAGCAGTACTTC. It translates to CASSFYTGAYEQYF.

The V call is TRBV20-1, the J call TRBJ1-5; the D gene is possibly TRBD1 (5 bases). CDR1 is DFQATT and CDR2 is SNEGSKA in the germline V gene (reference sequence). The CDR3 loop spans 15 amino acids. Trimming left V 0 bases short and J 1 base short, with 10 bases between. DNA for the CDR3: TGCAGTGCTAGAGATGGGGCGGGGAGCAATCAGCCCCAGCATTTT. Translated, it gives CSARDGAGSNQPQHF.

CDR3 coding DNA: TGTGCCAGCAGTTACTCGAAACAGGGAACTTTCTTT. Amino acid sequence: CASSYSKQGTFF. The V gene is TRBV6-2 or TRBV6-3, the J gene TRBJ1-1; D might be TRBD1 (6 bases). The germline V gene has CDR1 MNHEY and CDR2 SVGEGT. Trimming removed 0 bases from V and 12 bases from J, with 11 bases in between. The length of the CDR3 is 12 residues.

This clonotype has ten or more counts. V and J are TRBV28 and TRBJ2-7, with 10 bases aligning to TRBD2. The CDR3 loop spans 17 amino acids. CDR1 and CDR2 (germline): MDHEN, SYDVKM. V was pared by 2 bases and J by 4 bases, with 11 bases of the junction left unmatched. The CDR3 here is CASSLTGAGGLGYEQYF. The CDR3 nucleotides are TGTGCCAGCAGTTTAACCGGAGCGGGAGGGCTCGGGTACGAGCAGTACTTC.

The chain is built from TRBV15 and TRBJ1-2; D remains ambiguous. Germline assignment: CDR1 LNHNV and CDR2 YYDKDF (reference sequence). The CDR3 has 12 residues. Trimming cost V 0 bases and J 1 base, with 0 bases left between them. The CDR3 is CATSRDNYGYTF. The CDR3, as DNA: TGTGCCACCAGCAGAGATAACTATGGCTACACCTTC.

This clonotype showed up many times. This chain uses TRBV24-1 with TRBJ2-1, with unresolved D. The CDR3 is 11 amino acids. V lost 4 bases and J lost 6, with 3 bases in between. The germline CDR1 and CDR2 sequences are KGHDR and SFDVKD. DNA of the CDR3: TGTGCCACCAGTGACCTCAATGAGCAGTTCTTC. Protein sequence: CATSDLNEQFF.

The V gene is TRBV7-2, the J gene TRBJ2-3; 10 bases are shared with TRBD2. CDR3 length equals 17 residues. CDR1 is SGHTA and CDR2 is FQGNSA in the germline V gene. The V and J ends lost 5 bases and 4 bases, in that order; junction bases with no gene match: 12. As DNA, the CDR3 is TGTGCCAGCAGCAGAAGTAGCAGCGGGGGGGGCGCAGATACGCAGTATTTT. It encodes CASSRSSSGGGADTQYF.